The source of this TCR beta chain is a study of T cell responses to AZD1222 COVID-19 vaccine. This clone was seen more than once but under ten times. Its antigen is still unknown. Whole-study results and caveats: Most donors were white British and more were female, and clonal diversity was possibly underestimated. The span of vaccine-associated CD4 TCRs extended across spike, with dominance at 160-218 and 743-854.

The germline V and J ends were trimmed by 6 bases and 0 bases, with 18 bases remaining between them. The CDR3 length is 17 residues. In germline, CDR1 is SGDLS, CDR2 YYNGEE. Sequencing was performed with immunoSEQ multiplex PCR; in TCRdb, only in-frame clones are kept and a portion is missing. The profile shows some 120,000 clones, approximately 90% of them singletons. This rearrangement joins TRBV9 to TRBJ2-2; D ambiguous. This clonotype originated in an adult in good health. The material was peripheral blood, obtained on day 0 of AZD1222 vaccination. DNA of the CDR3: TGTGCCAGCACCAAAGAGGCTTGGAACCCGAACACCGGGGAGCTGTTTTTT. Translating gives CASTKEAWNPNTGELFF.